This passage covers 21 T cell receptor beta chains from one sample sequenced in a study of blood T cell repertoires in COVID-19. Sequencing used immunoSEQ multiplex PCR; TCRdb keeps in-frame clones, though not all of them. The data show 150,000 to 200,000 clones, 70% to 90% seen once. The sequencing input was peripheral blood. The receptors here all came from a man in his 60s with active or convalescent COVID-19.

The V gene is TRBV2, the J gene TRBJ2-5; 11 nucleotides agree with TRBD2. The V gene's germline CDR1 is SNHLY and CDR2 FYNNEI. The ends lost 6 bases at V and 9 bases at J; junction bases unmatched: 24. CDR3 size: 19 residues. CDR3 protein: CASSLTYSGGAPQKGAQYF. In DNA, the CDR3 is TGTGCCAGCAGCTTGACCTATAGCGGGGGGGCCCCCCAAAAAGGGGCCCAGTACTTC.

The rearrangement joins TRBV5-4 to TRBJ1-2; D may be TRBD1 (5 bases). The CDR3 is made up of 15 amino acids. Germline loops: CDR1 SGHNT, CDR2 YYREEE (reference sequence). Between the trimmed V and J ends, which lost 2 bases and 5 bases, there was a span of 16 bases. CDR3 nucleotide sequence: TGTGCCAGCAGCTTCGATGGGACGGGGGATTATGGCTACACCTTC. Encoded protein: CASSFDGTGDYGYTF.

The CDR3 DNA reads as TGTGCCACCAGTCCAACAGGGGCGCGGACCGGGGAGCTGTTTTTT. This encodes CATSPTGARTGELFF. The J gene is TRBJ2-2, the V gene TRBV24-1; 7 bases are a match to TRBD1. This CDR3 region has 15 residues. V trimming: 6 bases; J trimming: 5 bases; junction bases outside the gene matches: 8. Germline CDR1 and CDR2: KGHDR and SFDVKD.

This chain links TRBV18 with TRBJ2-1; a possible D gene is TRBD2 (6 bases). This CDR3 has 15 amino acids. Between the trimmed V and J ends, which lost 3 bases and 6 bases, there was a span of 15 bases. CDR1 and CDR2 from the germline V gene are KGHSH and LQKENI. The CDR3 DNA sequence: TGTGCCAGCTCACCTGGGGGGTCCAACCTCAATGAGCAGTTCTTC. This sequence encodes CASSPGGSNLNEQFF.

The table lists this clone with many counts. This sequence joins TRBV27 and TRBJ2-4; 10 bases map to TRBD1. Germline-derived CDR1 and CDR2 are MNHEY and SMNVEV (reference sequence). The CDR3 spans 15 residues. Trimming took 6 bases from V and 9 from J; bases not matched to a gene: 11. The CDR3 loop is CASRQPGQGRGIQYF. CDR3 in DNA: TGTGCCAGCAGACAACCGGGACAGGGGAGAGGCATTCAGTACTTC.

DNA of the CDR3: TGTGCCAGTACCCCCAGCGTAGGACAGGCGAGCAATTCACCCCTCCACTTT. Translated, it gives CASTPSVGQASNSPLHF. This chain joins TRBV19 and TRBJ1-6; 7 positions match TRBD1. The junction had 16 bases not matched to a gene; V was cut back by 7 bases and J by 7 bases. Germline V gives CDR1 LNHDA, CDR2 SQIVND (reference sequence). This CDR3 comprises 17 residues. The complete variable domain, with remaining parts taken from reference TRBV19 and TRBJ1-6, reads DGGITQSPKYLFRKEGQNVTLSCEQNLNHDAMYWYRQDPGQGLRLIYYSQIVNDFQKGDIAEGYSVSREKKESFPLTVTSAQKNPTAFYLCASTPSVGQASNSPLHFGNGTRLTVT.

The chain employs TRBV3-1 (or the pseudogene TRBV3-2) and TRBJ1-3, with a possible D match to TRBD1 (5 bases). Per germline, CDR1 LGHDT and CDR2 YNNKEL (reference sequence). Trimming pared 2 bases from V and 0 bases from J, leaving 14 bases between. The CDR3 runs 17 residues. For the CDR3, the DNA is TGTGCCAGCAGCCAATTTCCAGGGCTTAACTCTGGAAACACCATATATTTT. Translated: CASSQFPGLNSGNTIYF.

The chain links TRBV2 to TRBJ1-6, with D uncertain. CDR1 SNHLY and CDR2 FYNNEI come from the germline V gene. This CDR3 spans 14 amino acids. V lost 11 bases to trimming and J lost 0 bases, with 11 bases between them. CDR3 protein: CAHRGSSYNSPLHF. The CDR3 nucleotides are TGTGCCCACCGAGGTAGCTCCTATAATTCACCCCTCCACTTT.

J is TRBJ2-1 and V is TRBV5-1; 7 bases map to TRBD2. From germline, CDR1 is SGHRS and CDR2 YFSETQ. V lost 5 bases, J lost 7 bases, and 12 bases stayed unmatched. The length of the CDR3 is 15 residues. The chain's CDR3 is CASSPQGLISNEQFF. CDR3 sequence (DNA): TGCGCCAGCAGTCCCCAGGGACTAATCTCGAATGAGCAGTTCTTC.

The CDR3 bases are TGCGCCAGCAGCCCCGGACAGGGGGAGACCCAGTACTTC. Translation gives CASSPGQGETQYF. This chain links TRBV5-1 with TRBJ2-5; 9 bases agree with TRBD1. Germline CDR1 and CDR2: SGHRS and YFSETQ. CDR3 length: 13 residues. The ends lost 4 bases at V and 5 bases at J; junction bases unmatched: 3.

The chain is built from TRBV4-2 and TRBJ2-7, with 7 bases matching TRBD2. CDR1 is LGHNA and CDR2 is YNFKEQ in the germline V gene. After removal of 4 bases from V and 1 base from J, the junction contained 7 bases not matched to a gene. The CDR3 consists of 15 residues. In DNA form, the CDR3 reads TGTGCCAGCAGCCCCCAGGATAGCGGGTCCTACGAGCAGTACTTC. Translation: CASSPQDSGSYEQYF.

The gene calls are TRBV12-3 or TRBV12-4 and TRBJ1-2; perhaps TRBD1 as D (6 bases). There are 13 residues in the CDR3. V shed 1 base and J shed 8 bases, with 11 bases lying between them. CDR3 DNA sequence: TGTGCCAGCAGTTTAGGGCAGGGGCAAGGCTACACCTTC. Its protein product is CASSLGQGQGYTF.

The J gene is TRBJ2-6, the V gene TRBV19; the match to TRBD2 covers 9 bases. V lost 10 bases, J lost 2 bases, and 6 bases stayed unmatched. CDR3 size: 15 residues. Per germline, CDR1 LNHDA and CDR2 SQIVND (reference sequence). The CDR3 here is CATHAGGAGANVLTF. The CDR3 DNA follows: TGTGCCACCCACGCGGGGGGGGCTGGGGCCAACGTCCTGACTTTC. Full variable domain (rest looked up from reference TRBV19 and TRBJ2-6): DGGITQSPKYLFRKEGQNVTLSCEQNLNHDAMYWYRQDPGQGLRLIYYSQIVNDFQKGDIAEGYSVSREKKESFPLTVTSAQKNPTAFYLCATHAGGAGANVLTFGAGSRLTVL.

The count of this clone is one. V and J are TRBV5-8 and TRBJ2-3, with no clear D. CDR1 and CDR2 (germline): SGHTS, YDEGEE. The CDR3 has 12 amino acids. V lost 4 bases and J lost 2, with 5 bases in between. For the CDR3, the DNA is TGTGCCAGCAGCCCTATCACAGATACGCAGTATTTT. Protein product: CASSPITDTQYF.

This sequence joins TRBV10-3 and TRBJ2-3; D perhaps matches TRBD1 (5 bases). Trimming removed 3 bases at V and 6 bases at J, with 13 bases between. The CDR3 consists of 14 residues. Germline CDR1 ENHRY, CDR2 SYGVKD. CDR3: CAISESTKGDTQYF. CDR3 nucleotide sequence: TGTGCCATCAGTGAAAGTACGAAGGGGGATACGCAGTATTTT.

CDR3 residues: CASSLGGRNEQFF. The CDR3 DNA sequence: TGTGCCAGCAGCTTGGGGGGGAGGAATGAGCAGTTCTTC. J is TRBJ2-1 and V is TRBV5-5; tentative D call: TRBD2 (6 bases). The V and J ends lost 0 bases and 7 bases respectively, with 8 bases between them. CDR1 and CDR2 from the germline V gene are SGHKS and YYEKEE (reference sequence). This CDR3 contains 13 residues.

This clone was counted only a few times. V usage is TRBV2 and J usage is TRBJ1-5; TRBD1 matches at 8 bases. V lost 6 bases and J lost 3; bases outside the gene matches: 10. The germline gives CDR1 SNHLY, CDR2 FYNNEI. This CDR3 region has 16 residues. This CDR3 reads CASSGQGSLSNQPQHF. The CDR3 region has the DNA TGTGCCAGCAGCGGACAGGGATCTCTCTCCAATCAGCCCCAGCATTTT.

This chain uses TRBV7-9 with TRBJ2-7; tentative D call: TRBD2 (6 bases). With 5 bases removed from V and 7 bases from J, the gap between germline ends came to 18 bases. CDR3 size: 14 residues. The germline V gene has CDR1 SEHNR and CDR2 FQNEAQ (reference sequence). The CDR3 coding sequence is TGTGCCAGCAGCCCGAGCGGGCCAGTCCGGGAGCAGTACTTC. It yields the protein CASSPSGPVREQYF.

J is TRBJ2-7 and V is TRBV24-1, with D possibly TRBD1 on 6 matching bases. Germline loops: CDR1 KGHDR, CDR2 SFDVKD. The CDR3 runs to 15 residues. V gave up 8 bases and J gave up 2 bases, with 18 bases separating them. CDR3 residues: CATNTPPDSPYEQYF. The DNA for the CDR3 is TGTGCCACCAACACACCCCCGGACAGCCCCTACGAGCAGTACTTC.

Judged by abundance, this clone is medium-sized. In DNA form, the CDR3 reads TGCGCCAGCAGCTCTGTCGGGAATGGCTACACCTTC. Its translation: CASSSVGNGYTF. The chain joins TRBV5-1 to TRBJ1-2, with unresolved D. Trimming cost V 3 bases and J 6 bases, with 9 bases left between them. Germline CDR1 SGHRS, CDR2 YFSETQ. The CDR3 is 12 residues long.

The chain combines TRBV6-6 with TRBJ1-1; 7 bases are a match to TRBD1. Germline CDR1 is MNHNY and CDR2 is SVGAGI (reference sequence). This CDR3 is built from 15 residues. Losses at the gene ends were 5 bases for V and 1 base for J; bases not matched to a gene: 7. CDR3 DNA sequence: TGTGCCAGCAGTGACCGACAGGGAGGGAACACTGAAGCTTTCTTT. This translates into CASSDRQGGNTEAFF.